A single sample is the source of the 21 T cell receptor beta chains below, sequenced in a study of blood T cell repertoires in COVID-19. The protocol was immunoSEQ multiplex PCR, while the TCRdb copy is restricted to in-frame clones and leaves out a portion. The data hold about 88,000 clones, with about 70% observed a single time. The material sequenced was peripheral blood. The receptors here all came from a woman aged 55 to 70 in a cohort sampled during active or convalescent COVID-19.

The rearrangement uses TRBV6-5 and TRBJ2-3; D might be TRBD1 (6 bases). The CDR3 length is 15 residues. The V gene lost 8 bases and the J gene lost 0 bases, with 15 bases spanning the gap. Germline V gene sequence: CDR1 MNHEY, CDR2 SVGAGI. The CDR3 coding sequence is TGTGCCAGCCAGAGAGGACAGACGAGCACAGATACGCAGTATTTT. Amino acids: CASQRGQTSTDTQYF.

There are a few counts of this clone. The V call is TRBV7-9, the J call TRBJ1-3; tentatively, D is TRBD1 (6 bases). This CDR3 is 16 amino acids long. The germline gives CDR1 SEHNR, CDR2 FQNEAQ (reference sequence). With 5 bases removed from V and 0 bases from J, the gap between germline ends came to 14 bases. The CDR3, as DNA: TGTGCCAGCAGCCACCTGTGGGACAACTCTGGAAACACCATATATTTT. Translated, it gives CASSHLWDNSGNTIYF. The whole variable domain, remainder taken from reference TRBV7-9 and TRBJ1-3, is DTGVSQNPRHKITKRGQNVTFRCDPISEHNRLYWYRQTLGQGPEFLTYFQNEAQLEKSRLLSDRFSAERPKGSFSTLEIQRTEQGDSAMYLCASSHLWDNSGNTIYFGEGSWLTVV.

The V call is TRBV19, the J call TRBJ2-5, with D perhaps matching TRBD2 (6 bases). The CDR3 has 15 residues. Germline V gene data show CDR1 as LNHDA and CDR2 as SQIVND (reference sequence). The V end lost 4 bases, the J end lost 1 base, and 13 bases lay between the germline ends. The CDR3 sequence: CASSNRGTSQETQYF. The CDR3 nucleotides are TGTGCCAGTAGTAACCGGGGGACCTCCCAAGAGACCCAGTACTTC.

This clone has a handful of counts. The rearrangement uses TRBV5-6 and TRBJ2-7; D ambiguous. This CDR3 has 12 amino acids. V lost 6 bases, J lost 6 bases, and 13 bases lay in between. Germline loops: CDR1 SGHDT, CDR2 YYEEEE. This chain's CDR3 is CASILPPLEQYF. CDR3 in DNA: TGTGCCAGCATCCTTCCCCCCCTCGAGCAGTACTTC.

The rearrangement uses TRBV6-5 and TRBJ2-7; perhaps TRBD2 as D (5 bases). The V gene's germline CDR1 is MNHEY and CDR2 SVGAGI. CDR3 length equals 15 residues. Trimming shortened V by 7 bases and J by 0 bases, and 16 bases separated the two germline ends. In DNA form, the CDR3 reads TGTGCCAGCAATAGGGAGCTTGCACTCTCCTACGAGCAGTACTTC. Its translation: CASNRELALSYEQYF.

The chain links TRBV23-1 to TRBJ2-3, with 8 bases fitting TRBD1. TRBV23-1 is an open reading frame, and its role is uncertain. The CDR3 runs 17 residues. Trimming took 4 bases from V and 4 from J; bases not matched to a gene: 13. CDR3 in DNA: TGCGCCAGCAGTCGCGACCAATACAGGGGGTCAGCAGATACGCAGTATTTT. Amino acids: CASSRDQYRGSADTQYF.

This clone is a singleton in its sample. This chain joins TRBV18 and TRBJ2-5; D is ambiguous. V was pared by 3 bases and J by 1 base, with 6 bases between. Germline assignment: CDR1 KGHSH and CDR2 LQKENI. This CDR3 contains 13 residues. The CDR3 DNA is TGTGCCAGCTCACCGACACTCCAAGAGACCCAGTACTTC. This encodes CASSPTLQETQYF.

The rearrangement links TRBV6-5 to TRBJ2-5, with a tentative D call TRBD1 (7 bases). The CDR3 is 15 amino acids. Germline V CDR1 and CDR2: MNHEY, SVGAGI. Trimming cost V 0 bases and J 5 bases, with 13 bases left between them. CDR3: CASSYSNRGGETQYF. DNA for the CDR3: TGTGCCAGCAGTTACTCGAACAGGGGAGGTGAGACCCAGTACTTC.

On this clone: Other DNA sequences of this sample code for an identical CDR3. This chain connects TRBV5-1 to TRBJ2-3; D is perhaps TRBD1 (6 bases). CDR1 is SGHRS, CDR2 YFSETQ, per germline. CDR3 length: 14 amino acids. Between the trimmed V and J ends, which lost 3 bases and 1 base, there was a span of 9 bases. The CDR3 reads CASSWGRGTDTQYF. The CDR3 bases are TGCGCCAGCAGCTGGGGGCGCGGCACAGATACGCAGTATTTT.

This sequence joins TRBV2 and TRBJ2-1; 7 positions match TRBD2. The CDR3 sequence is 13 residues long. Germline CDR1 is SNHLY and CDR2 is FYNNEI. V lost 3 bases to trimming and J lost 11 bases; unmatched junction nucleotides: 7. The CDR3 DNA reads as TGTGCCAGCAGTGAGGAGCGGGAAAGAAAGCAGTTCTTC. Its translation is CASSEERERKQFF.

The chain employs TRBV4-1 and TRBJ1-5; D gene uncertain. V lost 1 base, J lost 1 base, and 11 bases lay in between. The CDR3 runs 16 residues. CDR1 MGHRA and CDR2 YSYEKL come from the germline V gene. In DNA form, the CDR3 reads TGCGCCAGCAGCCAAGTCGCGGGAGGGAGCAATCAGCCCCAGCATTTT. Protein: CASSQVAGGSNQPQHF.

This chain links TRBV11-3 with TRBJ2-5, with D possibly being TRBD2 (6 bases). The V gene lost 5 bases and the J gene lost 0 bases, with 16 bases spanning the gap. This CDR3 has 16 residues. The germline V gene encodes CDR1 SGHNT and CDR2 YENEEA. CDR3 in DNA: TGTGCCAGCAGCCGCGGGGAAGGCGGTTACCAAGAGACCCAGTACTTC. It encodes CASSRGEGGYQETQYF.

This sequence joins TRBV2 and TRBJ1-1, with D possibly matching TRBD1 (6 bases). Trimming cost V 3 bases and J 10 bases, with 15 bases left between them. From germline, CDR1 is SNHLY and CDR2 FYNNEI. The CDR3 totals 13 residues. The CDR3 is CASSEAGVGGAFF. DNA of the CDR3: TGTGCCAGCAGTGAGGCAGGGGTAGGTGGAGCTTTCTTT. The full variable domain, its missing parts supplied by reference TRBV2 and TRBJ1-1, is EPEVTQTPSHQVTQMGQEVILRCVPISNHLYFYWYRQILGQKVEFLVSFYNNEISEKSEIFDDQFSVERPDGSNFTLKIRSTKLEDSAMYFCASSEAGVGGAFFGQGTRLTVV.

The chain links TRBV28 to TRBJ2-1, with a possible D match to TRBD2 (7 bases). CDR3 length: 15 residues. Trimming removed 7 bases at V and 4 bases at J, with 17 bases between. Looked up from germline, CDR1 is MDHEN and CDR2 is SYDVKM. The CDR3 sequence: CASTRGGAGYNEQFF. The CDR3 coding sequence is TGTGCCAGCACCCGTGGGGGGGCGGGGTACAATGAGCAGTTCTTC.

The chain joins TRBV30 to TRBJ1-6; weak D call: TRBD1 (5 bases). CDR3 length: 13 amino acids. The V gene's germline CDR1 is GTSNPN and CDR2 SVGIG (reference sequence). Trimming shortened V by 8 bases and J by 7 bases, and 15 bases separated the two germline ends. The CDR3 spells CAASEQGNSPLHF. In nucleotides, the CDR3 is TGTGCCGCCTCAGAGCAGGGCAATTCACCCCTCCACTTT. The variable domain in full, completed from reference TRBV30 and TRBJ1-6, reads SQTIHQWPATLVQPVGSPLSLECTVEGTSNPNLYWYRQAAGRGLQLLFYSVGIGQISSEVPQNLSASRPQDRQFILSSKKLLLSDSGFYLCAASEQGNSPLHFGNGTRLTVT.

The gene calls are TRBV5-4 and TRBJ2-7; 12 bases fit TRBD2. From germline, CDR1 is SGHNT and CDR2 YYREEE (reference sequence). The CDR3 covers 17 residues. The J segment lost 5 bases and the V segment lost 0 bases, leaving 9 bases of the junction unmatched. The CDR3 protein is CASSLGRFGTSGHEQYF. The CDR3 nucleotides are TGTGCCAGCAGCTTGGGAAGGTTCGGGACTAGCGGGCACGAGCAGTACTTC.

On this clone: Other nucleotide sequences in the sample specify the same CDR3. The V call is TRBV18, the J call TRBJ2-5; D gene unclear. Germline CDR1 is KGHSH and CDR2 is LQKENI. V lost 3 bases, J lost 2 bases, and 4 bases lay in between. The CDR3 consists of 12 residues. The CDR3 nucleotides are TGTGCCAGCTCACCCTCTCAAGAGACCCAGTACTTC. Translation gives CASSPSQETQYF.

Only a few counts were recorded for this clone. This chain links TRBV3-1 (or the pseudogene TRBV3-2) with TRBJ1-2; no clear D. The germline V gene encodes CDR1 LGHDT and CDR2 YNNKEL (reference sequence). Trimming took 3 bases from V and 3 from J, leaving 11 bases between them. The CDR3 has 14 amino acids. The CDR3, as DNA: TGTGCCAGCAGCCACCCCGGGAGGGACTATGGCTACACCTTC. Protein: CASSHPGRDYGYTF.

This chain connects TRBV18 to TRBJ2-1; TRBD1 matches 10 bases. CDR3 length equals 15 residues. The ends lost 4 bases at V and 8 bases at J; junction bases unmatched: 8. The V gene's germline CDR1 is KGHSH and CDR2 LQKENI. CDR3 nucleotides: TGTGCCAGCTCACAGGGACAGGGGATCGTATATGAGCAGTTCTTC. It encodes CASSQGQGIVYEQFF.

CDR3 sequence (DNA): TGTGCCAGCAGCACCACCGTGTCTAGCGGGGGGGCCTTCGAGCAGTACTTC. This sequence encodes CASSTTVSSGGAFEQYF. The V gene is TRBV21-1, the J gene TRBJ2-7; the table assigns TRBD2, which was not confirmed against the DNA. TRBV21-1 is a known pseudogene. The CDR3 contains 17 residues.

This rearrangement joins TRBV4-3 to TRBJ2-2; 10 nucleotides match TRBD1. J lost 3 bases, V lost 1 base, and 2 bases had no gene match. The CDR3 is made up of 16 amino acids. CDR1 LGHNA and CDR2 YSLEER come from the germline V gene. The DNA for the CDR3 is TGCGCCAGCAGCCAAGCCGGGACAGGGGACACCGGGGAGCTGTTTTTT. Amino acid sequence: CASSQAGTGDTGELFF.